This TCR beta chain derives from a study of cytomegalovirus exposure and HLA in healthy donors. Whole-study context: Within the Caucasian-associated ancestry cluster were roughly 82% of the roughly 400 genotyped donors. General study findings and limits: TCR beta chains associated with HLA were, in a later analysis, more clonally expanded than equally common others.

The PCR used 60 Vbeta and 13 Jbeta primers. Generated by immunoSEQ multiplex PCR, the TCRdb table keeps only in-frame clones and is missing some. The top ten clones hold 0.9% to 1.2% of a sample with approximately 190,000 clones, roughly 87% of them seen once. Points on this clone: As yet, its antigen is unknown.

The clonotype was recovered from a boy aged 2 to 9 in good health and CMV-seronegative. Sequences were obtained from PBMCs.

As DNA, the CDR3 is TGTGCCAGCAGCCACCTCGGAGCGGGAGATTCCTACGAGCAGTACTTC. Translated, it gives CASSHLGAGDSYEQYF. The genes are TRBV4-2 and TRBJ2-7, with 8 bases aligning to TRBD2. Germline lookup yields CDR1 LGHNA and CDR2 YNFKEQ. The CDR3 runs 16 residues. The V segment lost 3 bases and the J segment 1 base; nucleotides outside the gene matches: 8.